This is a list of T cell receptor beta chains from one sample in a study of identical twins. Via MiXCR, TCRdb re-called the 5' RACE reads, giving one row per CDR3 protein. Seen here are hundreds of thousands of distinct CDR3 sequences, 18% observed once, and the top ten hold 10% to 15%. These data were also reused for a study on T cells expressing NK-cell markers.

Sequencing used PBMCs. The receptors derive from a woman younger than 30 in good health. Both conserved end residues are part of each CDR3. D genes are given only for firm matches. Rows give clone size only sometimes, using once, few, many, or a class for an expanded clone.

>TRBJ2-7|NA|NA|TRBV2|19
CASSPLLGRQDPSVGEQYF
TGTGCCAGCAGCCCCCTTCTGGGGAGACAGGATCCATCTGTGGGGGAGCAGTACTTC
>TRBJ2-1|NA|NA|TRBV5-1|16
CASSLFSRSSYNEQFF
TGCGCCAGCAGCTTGTTTTCGAGAAGTTCCTACAATGAGCAGTTCTTC
>TRBJ1-1|NA|NA|TRBV2|14
CASSDQGWVTEAFF
TGTGCCAGCAGTGATCAGGGCTGGGTGACTGAAGCTTTCTTT
>TRBJ2-7|NA|NA|TRBV6-5|13
CASSYWSGYEQYF
TGTGCCAGCAGTTACTGGTCGGGATACGAGCAGTACTTC
>TRBJ2-1|many|TRBD2|TRBV20-1|16
CSASVTSGSLGNEQFF
TGCAGTGCTAGTGTGACTAGCGGAAGTCTTGGGAATGAGCAGTTCTTC
>TRBJ2-3|many|TRBD2|TRBV7-2|14
CASSLAGGVDTQYF
TGTGCCAGCAGCTTAGCGGGGGGGGTAGATACGCAGTATTTT
>TRBJ1-1|few|NA|TRBV29-1|14
CSVAFRQVGTEAFF
TGCAGCGTTGCCTTCCGACAGGTTGGCACTGAAGCTTTCTTT
>TRBJ2-5|NA|NA|TRBV5-5|13
CASSTGSGETQYF
TGTGCCAGCAGCACAGGGAGTGGGGAGACCCAGTACTTC
>TRBJ2-1|few|NA|TRBV20-1|13
CSAWRGAYNEQFF
TGCAGTGCCTGGCGGGGCGCCTACAATGAGCAGTTCTTC
>TRBJ1-2|NA|NA|TRBV20-1|15
CSARDPQRPNYGYTF
TGCAGTGCTAGAGATCCCCAGAGACCGAACTATGGCTACACCTTC
>TRBJ2-1|few|TRBD2|TRBV20-1|15
CSARVLAGGQNEQFF
TGCAGTGCTAGAGTGTTAGCGGGGGGGCAGAATGAGCAGTTCTTC
>TRBJ1-2|once|NA|TRBV12-3/TRBV12-4|13
CASLYRGHYGYTF
TGTGCCAGTTTATATCGTGGCCACTATGGCTACACCTTC
>TRBJ2-7|NA|TRBD1|TRBV20-1|15
CSANPTGQGIHEQYF
TGCAGTGCCAACCCGACCGGACAGGGTATCCACGAGCAGTACTTC
>TRBJ2-1|NA|TRBD2|TRBV5-8|17
CASSSNLLAGGTNEQFF
TGTGCCAGCAGCTCCAACCTTCTAGCGGGAGGCACCAATGAGCAGTTCTTC
>TRBJ2-5|NA|NA|TRBV10-2|13
CASAWGPEETQYF
TGCGCCAGCGCTTGGGGCCCTGAGGAGACCCAGTACTTC
>TRBJ2-1|NA|NA|TRBV25-1|12
CASSRAGQEQFF
TGTGCCAGCAGTCGCGCGGGACAGGAGCAGTTCTTC
>TRBJ2-5|NA|TRBD2|TRBV12-3/TRBV12-4|16
CASSLRLASDRETQYF
TGTGCCAGCAGTTTACGACTAGCCTCCGACCGGGAGACCCAGTACTTC
>TRBJ2-7|few|NA|TRBV20-1|14
CSARMGGGPYEQYF
TGCAGTGCTAGGATGGGGGGCGGTCCCTACGAGCAGTACTTC
>TRBJ1-2|NA|NA|TRBV7-9|14
CASRRTTDPYGYTF
TGTGCCAGCAGACGAACGACAGATCCCTATGGCTACACCTTC
>TRBJ2-3|few|NA|TRBV24-1|13
CATSERHTDTQYF
TGTGCCACCAGTGAGAGACACACAGATACGCAGTATTTT
>TRBJ2-7|few|TRBD2|TRBV27|14
CASSPLAGDHEQYF
TGTGCCAGCAGTCCACTAGCGGGAGACCACGAGCAGTACTTC
>TRBJ2-7|NA|NA|TRBV21-1|16
CASSKEAEREKSEQYF
TGTGCCAGCAGCAAAGAGGCCGAGCGGGAGAAATCCGAGCAGTACTTC
>TRBJ1-1|few|TRBD1|TRBV5-1|14
CASSGTGKNTEAFF
TGCGCCAGCAGCGGGACAGGGAAGAACACTGAAGCTTTCTTT
>TRBJ2-1|many|NA|TRBV7-8|16
CASSRYASETYNEQFF
TGTGCCAGCAGCCGCTATGCTAGCGAAACCTACAATGAGCAGTTCTTC